Sequencing of this T cell receptor beta chain was carried out in a study of blood T cell repertoires in COVID-19. For the study at large: Samples of COVID-19 (acute and convalescent) were obtained from the United States, Italy and Spain. Sample material is recorded as cDNA or gDNA derived from T cells, B-cell-depleted T cells, or PBMCs.

CDR1 and CDR2 from the germline V gene are SNHLY and FYNNEI. Unmatched junction bases numbered 5, after V lost 2 bases and J lost 0 bases. The CDR3 has 16 amino acids. Authors' analysis steps: Amplified reference gene primers provided the basis for estimating nucleated cell counts. Assay used: immunoSEQ multiplex PCR; TCRdb lists only in-frame clones, some missing. Clonal size and the V and J genes are those of that table, whereas D and trimming came from the DNA. The repertoire holds about 52,000 clones, with around 86% as singletons. The rearrangement uses TRBV2 and TRBJ1-1; TRBD1 agrees at 8 bases. This sequence was found in a man aged 65 to 79 with active COVID-19. Sequenced sample: peripheral blood. The CDR3 spells CASSELTGALNTEAFF. The DNA for the CDR3 is TGTGCCAGCAGTGAACTGACAGGGGCATTGAACACTGAAGCTTTCTTT.